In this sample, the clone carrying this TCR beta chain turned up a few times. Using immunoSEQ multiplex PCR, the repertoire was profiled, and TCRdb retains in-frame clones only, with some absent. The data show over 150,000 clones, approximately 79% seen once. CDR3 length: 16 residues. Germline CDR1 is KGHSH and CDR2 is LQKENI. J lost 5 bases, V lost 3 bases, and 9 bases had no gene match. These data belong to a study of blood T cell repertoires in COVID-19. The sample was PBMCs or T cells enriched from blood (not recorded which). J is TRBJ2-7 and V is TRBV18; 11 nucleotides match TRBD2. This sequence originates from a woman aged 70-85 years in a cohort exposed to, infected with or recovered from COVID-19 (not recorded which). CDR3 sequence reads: CASSPQLLAGVDEQYF. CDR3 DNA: TGTGCCAGCTCACCGCAATTACTAGCGGGAGTAGACGAGCAGTACTTC.